This is a list of T cell receptor beta chains from one sample in a study of shared clonotypes between healthy human individuals. Using immunoSEQ multiplex PCR, the repertoire was profiled, and TCRdb retains in-frame clones only, with some absent. This table has roughly 2,000,000 clones, around 96% appearing once. Sequenced sample: naive CD8+ T cells sorted from blood. Source of these receptors: a man aged 18 to 29 in good health. Both conserved end residues are part of each CDR3. D genes are given only for firm matches.

d_gene	v_gene	j_gene	len	CDR3aa	CDR3nt
-	TRBV10-1	TRBJ2-1	14	CASSESLDLNEQFF	TGCGCCAGCAGTGAGTCCTTGGACCTCAATGAGCAGTTCTTC
-	TRBV6-5	TRBJ2-7	14	CASRNNLGSYEQYF	TGTGCCAGCAGGAATAATCTAGGATCCTACGAGCAGTACTTC
-	TRBV27	TRBJ2-1	14	CASSLVGDYNEQFF	TGTGCCAGCAGTTTAGTAGGAGACTACAATGAGCAGTTCTTC
-	TRBV27	TRBJ1-2	13	CASSSSDEGGYTF	TGTGCCAGCAGTTCCAGTGATGAGGGGGGCTACACCTTC
-	TRBV27	TRBJ1-6	16	CASIMQVDSYNSPLHF	TGTGCCAGCATCATGCAGGTTGACTCCTATAATTCACCCCTCCACTTT
-	TRBV5-1	TRBJ2-5	14	CASSLGRNEETQYF	TGCGCCAGCAGCCTGGGACGGAATGAAGAGACCCAGTACTTC
TRBD1	TRBV15	TRBJ1-2	15	CATTRDRSSNYGYTF	TGTGCCACCACCCGGGACAGAAGTTCCAACTATGGCTACACCTTC
-	TRBV13	TRBJ1-2	13	CASSKGGIYGYTF	TGTGCCAGCAGCAAGGGGGGGATTTATGGCTACACCTTC
TRBD1	TRBV27	TRBJ1-2	20	CASSLPRDEDRGFSSYGYTF	TGTGCCAGCAGTTTACCGAGGGATGAGGACAGGGGCTTTAGTAGCTATGGCTACACCTTC
-	TRBV27	TRBJ1-6	14	CASTKMGYNSPLHF	TGTGCCAGCACGAAAATGGGTTATAATTCACCCCTCCACTTT
-	TRBV6-5	TRBJ2-7	15	CASSPFLGGAYEQYF	TGTGCCAGCAGTCCCTTTTTGGGGGGCGCCTACGAGCAGTACTTC
-	TRBV28	TRBJ1-1	16	CASSLGTRPGDTEAFF	TGTGCCAGCAGCCTAGGGACACGGCCAGGTGACACTGAAGCTTTCTTT
-	TRBV6-4	TRBJ2-3	14	CASSDTAEPDTQYF	TGTGCCAGCAGTGATACAGCGGAGCCGGATACGCAGTATTTT
-	TRBV4-1	TRBJ2-5	13	CASSPRYQETQYF	TGCGCCAGCAGCCCGAGGTACCAAGAGACCCAGTACTTC
-	TRBV21-1	TRBJ1-4	13	CASLTDGYEKLFF	TGTGCCAGCCTTACGGACGGCTATGAAAAACTGTTTTTT
TRBD1	TRBV6-5	TRBJ1-1	14	CASSTGGVILGAFF	TGTGCCAGCAGCACAGGGGGGGTTATCTTAGGAGCTTTCTTT
-	TRBV4-3	TRBJ2-1	14	CASSQDNGSNEQFF	TGCGCCAGCAGCCAAGATAACGGAAGCAATGAGCAGTTCTTC
TRBD2	TRBV5-1	TRBJ2-7	18	CASSLEWPSGFASYEQYF	TGCGCCAGCAGCTTGGAATGGCCTAGCGGGTTTGCCTCCTACGAGCAGTACTTC